In this sample, the clone carrying this T cell receptor beta chain turned up a few times. Its antigen is undetermined. The entry originates in a study of T cell responses to AZD1222 COVID-19 vaccine. Study results and caveats: White British donors predominated, females outnumbered males, and clonal diversity was possibly underestimated. An increase in Spike-specific TCR breadth and depth was observed after two AZD1222 doses. At 160-218 and 743-854, vaccine-associated CD4 TCRs were dominant, and they spanned spike.

Here immunoSEQ multiplex PCR was the method, and the copy in TCRdb shows in-frame clones only, minus some. The sample holds 130,000 to 150,000 clones, 86% seen once. Second doses were pooled across both intervals (about 4 or about 12 weeks). Germline V gene data show CDR1 as MDHEN and CDR2 as SYDVKM. V dropped 6 bases and J dropped 4 bases, with 12 bases sitting between them. The length of the CDR3 is 13 residues. The sequences come from peripheral blood, collected 28 days after the second AZD1222 dose. The receptor was derived from an adult who received the AZD1222 COVID-19 vaccine. V gene TRBV28 combines with J gene TRBJ1-1, with D possibly TRBD1 on 5 matching bases. CDR3 loop: CASRSGLSTEAFF. As DNA, the CDR3 is TGTGCCAGCAGATCAGGGTTAAGCACTGAAGCTTTCTTT.